The T cell receptor beta chain described here comes from a study of identical twins. Overall study findings and caveats: Twin sharing of out-of-frame TCR alpha was underestimated by models in monozygotic pairs. Out-of-frame alpha sequences common to twins exhibited a surplus of low generation probability. Insertions ran lower in abundant cord blood beta clonotypes, though not in memory repertoires.

As regards this clonotype: What it binds is not known.

V dropped 10 bases and J dropped 1 base, with 28 bases sitting between them. Germline CDR1 is LGHDT and CDR2 is YNNKEL (reference sequence). The CDR3 has 18 amino acids. One entry per CDR3 protein results from TCRdb running MiXCR on the 5' RACE reads. In the table there are a few hundred thousand distinct CDR3 sequences, about 8% of which are singletons. Separately, the same data were catalogued under a study of yellow fever vaccine responses in identical twins.

This clonotype was obtained from a woman aged 18-29 years in good health. The sequencing input was CD8+ T cells sorted from blood. The chain links TRBV3-1 to TRBJ2-5, with D perhaps TRBD1 (5 bases). The CDR3 region is CATCQEVHVRTLQETQYF. The CDR3 DNA reads as TGTGCCACCTGCCAAGAAGTACATGTACGGACACTCCAAGAGACCCAGTACTTC.